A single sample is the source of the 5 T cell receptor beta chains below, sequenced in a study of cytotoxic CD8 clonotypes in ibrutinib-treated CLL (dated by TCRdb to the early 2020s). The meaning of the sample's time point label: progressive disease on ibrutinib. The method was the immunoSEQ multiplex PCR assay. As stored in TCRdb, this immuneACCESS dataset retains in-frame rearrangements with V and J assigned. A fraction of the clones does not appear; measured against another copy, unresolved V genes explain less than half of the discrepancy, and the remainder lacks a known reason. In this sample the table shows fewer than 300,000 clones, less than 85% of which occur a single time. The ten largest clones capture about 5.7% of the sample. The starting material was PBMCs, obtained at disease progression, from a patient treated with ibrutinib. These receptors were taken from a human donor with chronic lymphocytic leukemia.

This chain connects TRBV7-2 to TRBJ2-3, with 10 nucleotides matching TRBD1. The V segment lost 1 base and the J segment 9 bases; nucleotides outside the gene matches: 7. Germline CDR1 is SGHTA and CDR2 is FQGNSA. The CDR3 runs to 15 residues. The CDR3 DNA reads TGTGCCAGCAGCTTAGTTGGACAGGGGGTGTTGACGCAGTATTTT. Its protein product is CASSLVGQGVLTQYF.

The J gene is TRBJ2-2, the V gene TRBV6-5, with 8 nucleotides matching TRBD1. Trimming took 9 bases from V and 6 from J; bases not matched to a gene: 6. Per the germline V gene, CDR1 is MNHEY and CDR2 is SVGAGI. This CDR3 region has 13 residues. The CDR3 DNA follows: TGTGCCAGTAAGAGACAGGGGTCCGGGGAGCTGTTTTTT. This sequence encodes CASKRQGSGELFF.

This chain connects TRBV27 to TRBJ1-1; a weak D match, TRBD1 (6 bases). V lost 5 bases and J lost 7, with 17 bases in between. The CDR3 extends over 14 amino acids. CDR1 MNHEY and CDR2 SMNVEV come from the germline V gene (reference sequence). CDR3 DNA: TGTGCCAGCAGTGCCCTCGACAGGAGGTTTGAAGCTTTCTTT. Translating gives CASSALDRRFEAFF.

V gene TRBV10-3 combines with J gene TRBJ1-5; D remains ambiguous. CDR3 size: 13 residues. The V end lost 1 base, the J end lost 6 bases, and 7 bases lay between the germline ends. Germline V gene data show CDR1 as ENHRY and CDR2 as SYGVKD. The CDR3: CAISEYGRQPQHF. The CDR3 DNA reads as TGTGCCATCAGTGAGTACGGTCGTCAGCCCCAGCATTTT.

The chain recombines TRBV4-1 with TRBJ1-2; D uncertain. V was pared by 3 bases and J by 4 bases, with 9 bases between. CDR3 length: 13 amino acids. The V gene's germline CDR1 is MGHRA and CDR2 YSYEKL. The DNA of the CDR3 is TGCGCCAGCAGCCACCGGCCATCCTATGGCTACACCTTC. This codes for CASSHRPSYGYTF.